These 10 T cell receptor beta chains were sequenced from one sample in a study of T cell responses to AZD1222 COVID-19 vaccine. The assay was immunoSEQ multiplex PCR, and TCRdb's table has in-frame clones only and misses some. The sample has about 220,000 clones; about 93% are singletons. The sequencing used peripheral blood, collected on day 0 of MenACWY control vaccination. All receptors come from an adult in good health.

About this clone itself: A read error may produce the germline difference seen at one junction end. The rearrangement uses TRBV5-1 and TRBJ1-3, with D hard to call. From germline, CDR1 is SGHRS and CDR2 YFSETQ. CDR3 length: 16 residues. CDR3 sequence: CASTLGSGPDGNTIYF. CDR3 DNA: TGCGCCAGCACCTTGGGAAGCGGACCCGACGGAAACACCATATATTTT.

Only one count was recorded for this clone. The rearrangement links TRBV5-1 to TRBJ1-6; TRBD1 might be the D (5 bases). Germline lookup yields CDR1 SGHRS and CDR2 YFSETQ. The ends were cut back, 0 bases at V and 6 bases at J, with 13 bases in the middle. CDR3 size: 16 residues. CDR3 coding DNA: TGCGCCAGCAGCTTGGCGGGCAGGGCCTTTAATTCACCCCTCCACTTT. This sequence encodes CASSLAGRAFNSPLHF.

The genes are TRBV20-1 and TRBJ1-2; D remains ambiguous. The germline CDR1 and CDR2 sequences are DFQATT and SNEGSKA (reference sequence). The V gene lost 3 bases and the J gene lost 1 base, with 12 bases spanning the gap. This CDR3 is 14 amino acids long. The CDR3 DNA reads as TGCAGTGCTAGTGGCCCGGGCGGTAACTATGGCTACACCTTC. Its translation: CSASGPGGNYGYTF.

The gene calls are TRBV18 and TRBJ2-3; maybe TRBD1 (6 bases). The CDR3 is made up of 16 amino acids. Germline V gene sequence: CDR1 KGHSH, CDR2 LQKENI. The ends were cut back, 3 bases at V and 7 bases at J, with 20 bases in the middle. The CDR3, as DNA: TGTGCCAGCTCACCGGGGGATGCTACAGGGAAGAATACGCAGTATTTT. Protein: CASSPGDATGKNTQYF. The full variable domain, rest sourced from reference TRBV18 and TRBJ2-3, is NAGVMQNPRHLVRRRGQEARLRCSPMKGHSHVYWYRQLPEEGLKFMVYLQKENIIDESGMPKERFSAEFPKEGPSILRIQQVVRGDSAAYFCASSPGDATGKNTQYFGPGTRLTVL.

This sequence joins TRBV20-1 and TRBJ1-1; possibly TRBD1 for D (5 bases). The CDR3 length is 12 residues. V was trimmed by 3 bases and J by 3 bases, leaving 8 bases between them. Germline V gene data show CDR1 as DFQATT and CDR2 as SNEGSKA (reference sequence). This CDR3 reads CSASLGDTEAFF. CDR3 DNA: TGCAGTGCTAGTTTGGGGGACACTGAAGCTTTCTTT.

The chain employs TRBV25-1 and TRBJ2-7, with 9 bases fitting TRBD2. Per the germline V gene, CDR1 is MGHDK and CDR2 is SYGVNS. V shed 5 bases and J 1 base; nucleotides not matched to a gene: 3. CDR3 length: 14 residues. The CDR3: CASSPSGASYEQYF. The CDR3, as DNA: TGTGCCAGCAGTCCTAGCGGGGCTTCCTACGAGCAGTACTTC.

The chain joins TRBV30 to TRBJ1-4; TRBD1 agrees at 7 bases. The CDR3 totals 15 residues. Trimming removed 1 base from V and 5 bases from J; junction bases left unmatched: 7. Germline lookup yields CDR1 GTSNPN and CDR2 SVGIG (reference sequence). The CDR3 sequence: CAWSAMTGPNEKLFF. The CDR3 nucleotides read TGTGCCTGGAGTGCGATGACAGGGCCAAATGAAAAACTGTTTTTT.

This chain joins TRBV19 and TRBJ1-2; D perhaps matches TRBD1 (6 bases). Germline V gives CDR1 LNHDA, CDR2 SQIVND (reference sequence). Trimming took off 4 bases at V and 8 bases at J, with 17 bases between the two ends. The CDR3 totals 14 residues. This CDR3 reads CASSTGQTYGGYTF. The DNA for the CDR3 is TGTGCCAGTAGTACCGGACAGACTTATGGAGGCTACACCTTC.

The genes are TRBV7-9 and TRBJ1-1; 7 bases agree with TRBD1. Germline assignment: CDR1 SEHNR and CDR2 FQNEAQ (reference sequence). V shed 5 bases, J shed 4 bases, and the junction held 7 bases outside the gene matches. The CDR3 sequence is 14 residues long. CDR3 bases: TGTGCCAGCAGCCCAATCCGGGACAGCACTGAAGCTTTCTTT. Amino acid sequence: CASSPIRDSTEAFF.

This rearrangement joins TRBV29-1 to TRBJ2-7, with TRBD1 identical over 10 bases. V gave up 1 base and J gave up 6 bases; unmatched junction bases: 3. The CDR3 is 13 residues long. Germline V gene sequence: CDR1 SQVTM, CDR2 ANQGSEA. The CDR3 here is CSVEVTGGGEQYF. The CDR3 nucleotides read TGCAGCGTTGAAGTGACAGGGGGCGGCGAGCAGTACTTC.